These T cell receptor beta chains were read from a single sample in a study of T cell responses to AZD1222 COVID-19 vaccine. TCRdb's table, derived via immunoSEQ multiplex PCR, lists solely in-frame clones and lacks some. The sample has tens of thousands of clones, roughly 84% seen once. The sample here was peripheral blood, taken on day 0 of AZD1222 vaccination. Receptors were obtained from an adult in good health. CDR3s include the opening cysteine and the closing phenylalanine or tryptophan. A D gene is named only where the DNA matches it firmly. Only part of the rows carry a size: once, few, many, or a class if the clone is expanded.

D gene	V gene	J gene	clone size	CDR3 protein	CDR3 DNA
.	TRBV29-1	TRBJ2-7	.	CSADSGKMGEQYF	TGCAGCGCAGATTCGGGAAAAATGGGAGAGCAGTACTTC
.	TRBV2	TRBJ1-4	.	CASSYNEKLFF	TGTGCCAGCAGTTACAATGAAAAACTGTTTTTT
TRBD1	TRBV18	TRBJ2-5	.	CASSYGQGGQETQYF	TGTGCCAGCTCCTACGGACAGGGGGGCCAAGAGACCCAGTACTTC
.	TRBV7-3	TRBJ2-1	.	CASSLGGFGAEQFF	TGTGCCAGCAGCTTAGGAGGATTTGGGGCTGAGCAGTTCTTC
.	TRBV4-2	TRBJ1-5	.	CASSQEAGGTSGPYSNQPQHF	TGTGCCAGCAGCCAAGAAGCCGGTGGGACCTCCGGGCCTTATAGCAATCAGCCCCAGCATTTT
TRBD1	TRBV29-1	TRBJ1-1	.	CSVEGDSGLNTEAFF	TGCAGCGTTGAGGGGGACAGTGGCTTGAACACTGAAGCTTTCTTT
.	TRBV12-3/TRBV12-4	TRBJ1-1	.	CASSPGTEAFF	TGTGCCAGCAGCCCAGGTACTGAAGCTTTCTTT
.	TRBV4-1	TRBJ2-1	.	CASSQDWVASYNEQFF	TGCGCCAGCAGCCAAGATTGGGTTGCTTCCTACAATGAGCAGTTCTTC
.	TRBV4-3	TRBJ1-2	.	CASSQQERDGYTF	TGCGCCAGCAGCCAACAAGAGCGGGACGGCTACACCTTC
TRBD1	TRBV19	TRBJ1-2	.	CASEGWTGDGYTF	TGTGCCAGTGAGGGTTGGACAGGGGATGGCTACACCTTC
.	TRBV7-2	TRBJ1-4	.	CASSLNTWEKLFF	TGTGCCAGCAGCTTAAATACCTGGGAAAAACTGTTTTTT
TRBD1	TRBV7-2	TRBJ1-2	.	CASSQNPGTGVDGYTF	TGTGCCAGCAGCCAAAACCCGGGGACAGGGGTGGATGGCTACACCTTC
TRBD2	TRBV27	TRBJ2-2	.	CASSLIPTAGAGELFF	TGTGCCAGCAGTTTAATCCCTACGGCGGGAGCCGGGGAGCTGTTTTTT
.	TRBV12-5	TRBJ1-6	.	CASALGQSNSPLHF	TGTGCTAGTGCCCTGGGGCAGTCTAATTCACCCCTCCACTTT
.	TRBV18	TRBJ2-1	.	CASSPDPEAYNEQFF	TGTGCCAGCTCACCGGACCCTGAGGCTTACAATGAGCAGTTCTTC
.	TRBV7-9	TRBJ1-5	.	CASSLEGGQPQHF	TGTGCCAGCAGCTTAGAAGGAGGACAGCCCCAGCATTTT
.	TRBV19	TRBJ1-1	.	CASSMPGTDTEAFF	TGTGCCAGTAGTATGCCCGGGACCGACACTGAAGCTTTCTTT
TRBD1	TRBV9	TRBJ2-2	.	CASSVNRGFTGELFF	TGTGCCAGCAGCGTAAACAGGGGGTTTACCGGGGAGCTGTTTTTT
.	TRBV15	TRBJ1-1	.	CATSRSGGQANTEAFF	TGTGCCACCAGCAGATCCGGTGGACAAGCAAACACTGAAGCTTTCTTT
.	TRBV21-1	TRBJ2-5	once	CASRGLAGRYF	TGTGCCAGCAGGGGACTAGCGGGCCGATACTTC
TRBD2	TRBV28	TRBJ2-1	.	CASSRAGGGYNEQFF	TGTGCCAGCAGCAGAGCGGGAGGGGGCTACAATGAGCAGTTCTTC
.	TRBV9	TRBJ2-3	.	CASSGRTDRDTQYF	TGTGCCAGCAGCGGAAGGACAGATAGAGATACGCAGTATTTT
.	TRBV4-2	TRBJ1-1	few	CASSQASGAMNTEAFF	TGTGCCAGCAGCCAAGCTTCGGGGGCTATGAACACTGAAGCTTTCTTT
.	TRBV18	TRBJ2-1	.	CASSPSSPTLEQFF	TGTGCCAGCTCACCAAGCTCGCCAACCCTTGAGCAGTTCTTC
TRBD2	TRBV19	TRBJ2-6	.	CAVGEGPTGANVLTF	TGTGCCGTGGGGGAGGGCCCCACTGGGGCCAACGTCCTGACTTTC